The 16 T cell receptor beta chains presented below share a single source sample, sequenced in a study of metastatic and nonmetastatic thyroid tumors. Each patient came to thyroid surgery without any prior treatment (of any kind). With MiXCR, TCRdb called clones anew from the PCR reads. The sample carries roughly 75,000 clones, about 12% recorded once. The sequenced sample was tumor tissue. All receptors derive from a female donor with papillary thyroid cancer or a benign thyroid nodule (not recorded which). Some clones in this sample may be carry-over from other donors' samples.

The sample holds a few counts of this clone. The gene calls are TRBV28 and TRBJ2-3, with D possibly TRBD1 on 6 matching bases. The CDR3 totals 14 residues. V lost 9 bases and J 0 bases, leaving 13 bases between the germline ends. Per germline, CDR1 MDHEN and CDR2 SYDVKM. The CDR3 DNA reads TGTGCCAGTCGTACAGGGATTAGCACAGATACGCAGTATTTT. Encoded protein: CASRTGISTDTQYF.

V gene TRBV18 combines with J gene TRBJ2-5, with 10 bases that match TRBD1. V was clipped by 4 bases and J by 4 bases; unmatched bases: 9. Looked up from germline, CDR1 is KGHSH and CDR2 is LQKENI. The CDR3 is made up of 16 amino acids. CDR3 in DNA: TGTGCCAGCTCACTGTCTCCGGGACAGGGGAGAGAGACCCAGTACTTC. It specifies CASSLSPGQGRETQYF.

This clone showed up just a few times. The junction differs from germline at one of its ends, possibly a read error. V and J are TRBV10-3 and TRBJ2-5; the D gene is possibly TRBD1 (6 bases). This CDR3 is 16 amino acids long. Germline loops: CDR1 ENHRY, CDR2 SYGVKD. The chain's CDR3 is CAISDPGRGGREAQYF. CDR3 bases: TGTGCCATCAGCGACCCGGGCAGGGGTGGGCGAGAGGCCCAGTACTTC.

For this clone: Since a much larger clone is just one base distant, this may be a read error. The chain recombines TRBV20-1 with TRBJ2-1; D is uncertain. V was cut by 0 bases and J by 5 bases, with 14 bases left in between. Germline CDR1 reads DFQATT; CDR2 reads SNEGSKA (reference sequence). This CDR3 is 15 amino acids long. CDR3 in DNA: TGCAGTGCTAGAGATCGTAGGGTCTTCCACAATGAGCAGTTCTTC. It is translated as CSARDRRVFHNEQFF.

This clone occurred many times. The chain recombines TRBV11-2 with TRBJ2-3; 7 bases match TRBD2. The V gene's germline CDR1 is SGHAT and CDR2 FQNNGV. The CDR3 covers 16 residues. V was pared by 3 bases and J by 2 bases, with 8 bases of the junction left unmatched. CDR3 loop: CASSFSLADNTDTQYF. In nucleotides, the CDR3 is TGTGCCAGCAGCTTTAGTCTAGCGGACAACACAGATACGCAGTATTTT.

This chain links TRBV5-8 with TRBJ2-2; no definite D call. The V end was cut by 5 bases, the J end by 3 bases, with 5 bases between. There are 12 residues in the CDR3. Germline CDR1 SGHTS, CDR2 YDEGEE. The CDR3 DNA reads TGTGCCAGCAGTCGGGACACCGGGGAGCTGTTTTTT. It translates to CASSRDTGELFF.

This clone has ten or more counts. The chain has TRBV11-3 and TRBJ2-7, with TRBD1 matching 12 bases. The V gene's germline CDR1 is SGHNT and CDR2 YENEEA. The trim removed 5 bases at V and 7 bases at J, leaving 12 bases unmatched. CDR3 length: 16 amino acids. CDR3 sequence: CASSQTAGQGAWEQYF. The CDR3 nucleotides read TGTGCCAGCAGCCAAACTGCGGGACAGGGGGCGTGGGAGCAGTACTTC.

This clone showed up many times. The chain has TRBV30 and TRBJ1-5; a possible D gene is TRBD1 (5 bases). The germline CDR1 and CDR2 sequences are GTSNPN and SVGIG (reference sequence). Trimming removed 3 bases at V and 4 bases at J, with 13 bases between. CDR3 length: 14 residues. The CDR3 bases are TGTGCCTGGAGACCGGGACCGGAGAATCAGCCCCAGCATTTT. Its protein product is CAWRPGPENQPQHF. The full variable domain, with the rest looked up from reference TRBV30 and TRBJ1-5, is SQTIHQWPATLVQPVGSPLSLECTVEGTSNPNLYWYRQAAGRGLQLLFYSVGIGQISSEVPQNLSASRPQDRQFILSSKKLLLSDSGFYLCAWRPGPENQPQHFGDGTRLSIL.

This clone was recorded a few times. The chain links TRBV5-4 to TRBJ1-6, with unresolved D. The CDR3 is 15 amino acids. Germline-derived CDR1 and CDR2 are SGHNT and YYREEE (reference sequence). V was pared by 3 bases and J by 0 bases, with 7 bases between. In nucleotides, the CDR3 is TGTGCCAGCAGCTATCTAAGCTCCTATAATTCACCCCTCCACTTT. As protein: CASSYLSSYNSPLHF.

This clone was detected ten times or more. V gene TRBV12-3 or TRBV12-4 combines with J gene TRBJ2-7, with 7 bases that match TRBD2. The CDR3 covers 16 residues. V shed 5 bases, J shed 0 bases, and the junction held 10 bases outside the gene matches. As DNA, the CDR3 is TGTGCCAGCAGTCCAGGCGCGACTAGCAGCTCCTACGAGCAGTACTTC. It yields the protein CASSPGATSSSYEQYF.

This clone was seen at least ten times. This sequence joins TRBV20-1 and TRBJ2-7, with TRBD2 matching 8 bases. J gave up 0 bases and V 3 bases, and 4 bases lay outside the gene matches. Germline CDR1 is DFQATT and CDR2 is SNEGSKA (reference sequence). The CDR3 covers 14 residues. Here the CDR3 DNA reads TGCAGTGCTAGGCGGACTAGCAGCTCCTACGAGCAGTACTTC. Translation: CSARRTSSSYEQYF.

This clone has a handful of counts. This sequence joins TRBV6-1 and TRBJ2-1, with unresolved D. From germline, CDR1 is MNHNS and CDR2 SASEGT. V dropped 6 bases and J dropped 7 bases, with 16 bases sitting between them. This CDR3 is built from 14 residues. The CDR3 nucleotides are TGTGCCAGCAGCACACCGGACCGACAAAATGAGCAGTTCTTC. Protein product: CASSTPDRQNEQFF.

The chain employs TRBV11-2 and TRBJ2-1; 8 nucleotides align to TRBD2. The germline V gene has CDR1 SGHAT and CDR2 FQNNGV. V shed 6 bases, J shed 7 bases, and the junction held 14 bases outside the gene matches. This CDR3 spans 16 amino acids. The CDR3 sequence: CASSPPGVAGLNEQFF. The CDR3 DNA sequence: TGTGCCAGCAGTCCCCCGGGAGTAGCGGGATTAAATGAGCAGTTCTTC.

This clone was counted ten times or more. The chain employs TRBV28 and TRBJ1-4; tentatively, D is TRBD1 (6 bases). In germline, CDR1 is MDHEN, CDR2 SYDVKM. This CDR3 region has 14 residues. Trimming removed 3 bases at V and 5 bases at J, with 10 bases between. CDR3 in DNA: TGTGCCAGCAGTTTTGGGGGCTTAAATGAAAAACTGTTTTTT. Protein product: CASSFGGLNEKLFF.

The table lists this clone with many counts. The chain couples TRBV20-1 to TRBJ2-7; possibly TRBD1 for D (6 bases). V lost 0 bases, J lost 6 bases, and 12 bases lay in between. The CDR3 totals 13 residues. Germline lookup yields CDR1 DFQATT and CDR2 SNEGSKA (reference sequence). The CDR3 DNA sequence: TGCAGTGCTAGAGATAGGACAGACGGCGAGCAGTACTTC. It encodes CSARDRTDGEQYF.

This clone was detected only a few times. Germline and junction disagree at one end, which may indicate a read error. The chain employs TRBV27 and TRBJ1-2; 10 bases fit TRBD1. CDR1 is MNHEY, CDR2 SMNVEV, per germline (reference sequence). The CDR3 totals 15 residues. The CDR3 is CASRGPGQGGYCYTF. The CDR3 DNA follows: TGTGCCAGCAGAGGACCTGGACAGGGGGGCTATTGCTACACCTTC.